This TCR beta chain was profiled in a study of blood T cell dynamics during melanoma immunotherapy. Time point defined: week 3, after first cycle of checkpoint inhibitor. Sequencing was performed with immunoSEQ multiplex PCR; in TCRdb, only in-frame clones are kept and a portion is missing. The table records about 12,000 clones, about 90% of them present only once. The CDR3 length is 17 residues. From germline, CDR1 is LNHDA and CDR2 SQIVND (reference sequence). V was pared by 6 bases and J by 2 bases, with 17 bases between. Material: effector memory CD8+ T cells from blood, obtained from a patient treated with checkpoint blockade. The chain has TRBV19 and TRBJ1-6, with D tentatively TRBD1 (5 bases). The TCR sequence derives from a human donor with melanoma. The CDR3 is CASREGYIPPYNSPLHF. CDR3 nucleotides: TGTGCCAGTAGAGAGGGGTATATTCCCCCCTATAATTCACCCCTCCACTTT.